Sequencing of this TCR beta chain was carried out in a study of cytomegalovirus exposure and HLA in healthy donors. Produced via immunoSEQ multiplex PCR; TCRdb's table is partial and in-frame only. The top ten clones hold 7.9% of a sample with approximately 140,000 clones, approximately 86% of them seen once. Findings and limits, study-wide: The authors enumerated over 150 TCR beta chains as linked to cytomegalovirus. The dataset shows that most TCR sequences were rare, while some public TCRs occurred in many donors. CMV antigen specificity was confirmed in vitro for a few CMV-associated chains.

Comment on this clone: Its antigen is not identified.

A roughly 120-subject validation cohort, separate from the approximately 700-subject first cohort, supplied the donors. The receptor was isolated from a woman between 18 and 29 years old in good health and CMV-seropositive. Sequencing used PBMCs.

CDR3 DNA: TGTGCCAGCAGTTTCAACCGTCCGCGCTCTGGGGCCAACGTCCTGACTTTC. It translates to CASSFNRPRSGANVLTF. This rearrangement joins TRBV28 to TRBJ2-6; D is ambiguous. The CDR3 has 17 residues. Trimming removed 3 bases from V and 0 bases from J, with 12 bases in between. Germline loops: CDR1 MDHEN, CDR2 SYDVKM.